What follows are 27 T cell receptor beta chains derived from one specimen sequenced in a study of PD-1 blockade in classical Hodgkin lymphoma. Every patient had relapsed following autologous stem cell transplantation, and cohorts differed in brentuximab vedotin exposure. Sequenced by immunoSEQ multiplex PCR; TCRdb stores in-frame clones only, minus some. The top ten hold more than 15% of the sample, which has 20,000 to 25,000 clones, approximately 74% seen once. The material was peripheral blood mononuclear cells (PBMCs), obtained at baseline. These receptors originate from a human donor with classical Hodgkin lymphoma.

The rearrangement joins TRBV4-3 to TRBJ2-1; D is unclear. The V gene's germline CDR1 is LGHNA and CDR2 YSLEER. Trimming took 0 bases from V and 0 from J, leaving 9 bases between them. CDR3 size: 16 residues. CDR3 sequence reads: CASSQEAQYSYNEQFF. The CDR3 region has the DNA TGCGCCAGCAGCCAAGAGGCACAGTACTCCTACAATGAGCAGTTCTTC.

The J gene is TRBJ1-4, the V gene TRBV5-1; D call uncertain. Per the germline V gene, CDR1 is SGHRS and CDR2 is YFSETQ. The length of the CDR3 is 13 residues. V shed 6 bases and J shed 5 bases, with 11 bases lying between them. As DNA, the CDR3 is TGCGCCAGCAACAGTCCGGGGAATGAAAAACTGTTTTTT. It encodes CASNSPGNEKLFF.

The chain uses TRBV28 and TRBJ2-7; 8 bases line up with TRBD1. V lost 9 bases, J lost 4 bases, and 11 bases stayed unmatched. Germline V CDR1 and CDR2: MDHEN, SYDVKM. The CDR3 runs 14 residues. The CDR3 coding sequence is TGTGCCAGTACCCATCGGACAGGGCTATACGAGCAGTACTTC. Amino acid sequence: CASTHRTGLYEQYF.

The chain links TRBV18 to TRBJ1-2; D possibly corresponds to TRBD1 (5 bases). The CDR3 totals 18 residues. Trimming removed 3 bases from V and 14 bases from J, with 34 bases in between. The germline V gene has CDR1 KGHSH and CDR2 LQKENI. DNA of the CDR3: TGTGCCAGCTCACCTCTATCATCGGACATTGCTTTCCAGCTACACCCTACCTTC. It specifies CASSPLSSDIAFQLHPTF.

This chain connects TRBV4-3 to TRBJ2-2; TRBD2 matches at 12 bases. V lost 0 bases to trimming and J lost 6 bases; unmatched junction nucleotides: 8. The germline V gene encodes CDR1 LGHNA and CDR2 YSLEER. The CDR3 has 18 amino acids. Here the CDR3 reads CASSQETSGSLGAGELFF. In nucleotides, the CDR3 is TGCGCCAGCAGCCAAGAGACTAGCGGGAGTCTAGGGGCCGGGGAGCTGTTTTTT.

The chain carries TRBV7-2 and TRBJ2-5; no reliable D call. Germline-derived CDR1 and CDR2 are SGHTA and FQGNSA. Trimming removed 8 bases from V and 1 base from J, with 11 bases in between. This CDR3 is 13 amino acids long. CDR3: CASRRGAQETQYF. In DNA form, the CDR3 reads TGTGCCAGCCGCCGTGGCGCCCAAGAGACCCAGTACTTC. Using reference TRBV7-2 and TRBJ2-5 for the parts outside the CDR3, the full variable domain is GAGVSQSPSNKVTEKGKDVELRCDPISGHTALYWYRQSLGQGLEFLIYFQGNSAPDKSGLPSDRFSAERTGGSVSTLTIQRTQQEDSAVYLCASRRGAQETQYFGPGTRLLVL.

This chain links TRBV27 with TRBJ1-1; possibly TRBD1 for D (5 bases). V was shortened by 5 bases and J by 7 bases, with 17 bases between the two germline ends. The CDR3 sequence is 14 residues long. In germline, CDR1 is MNHEY, CDR2 SMNVEV (reference sequence). CDR3 DNA: TGTGCCAGCAGTCCCTATTTGGACACAATTGAAGCTTTCTTT. It specifies CASSPYLDTIEAFF.

This clone has just one count. This chain connects TRBV7-2 to TRBJ2-4; 7 bases map to TRBD1. Trimming at V came to 1 base and at J to 4 bases, leaving 10 bases not matched to a gene. CDR3 length: 17 residues. Germline assignment: CDR1 SGHTA and CDR2 FQGNSA. The CDR3 here is CASSLGRTGRIKNIQYF. The DNA for the CDR3 is TGTGCCAGCAGCTTAGGAAGGACAGGACGGATTAAAAACATTCAGTACTTC.

This chain uses TRBV27 with TRBJ1-2; D is possibly TRBD1 (6 bases). This CDR3 contains 15 residues. Germline lookup yields CDR1 MNHEY and CDR2 SMNVEV (reference sequence). V gave up 6 bases and J gave up 3 bases, with 17 bases separating them. The CDR3 reads CASRGAAVPYYGYTF. The DNA of the CDR3 is TGTGCCAGCAGGGGGGCGGCGGTGCCGTACTATGGCTACACCTTC.

The chain employs TRBV5-4 and TRBJ2-1; tentatively, D is TRBD2 (6 bases). Trimming left V 1 base short and J 9 bases short, with 26 bases between. CDR1 and CDR2 (germline): SGHNT, YYREEE (reference sequence). CDR3 length: 18 amino acids. The CDR3 sequence: CASSLPGLTGLGRSEQFF. CDR3 DNA: TGTGCCAGCAGCTTGCCTGGACTAACTGGTTTGGGTCGTAGTGAGCAGTTCTTC.

This chain connects TRBV5-1 to TRBJ2-5, with 8 bases aligning to TRBD2. Trimming cost V 3 bases and J 1 base; bases outside gene matches: 2. CDR3 length: 14 residues. Germline-derived CDR1 and CDR2 are SGHRS and YFSETQ. CDR3 nucleotide sequence: TGCGCCAGCAGCTCACTAGCGGTCCAAGAGACCCAGTACTTC. Protein sequence: CASSSLAVQETQYF. The full variable domain, with the rest looked up from reference TRBV5-1 and TRBJ2-5, is KAGVTQTPRYLIKTRGQQVTLSCSPISGHRSVSWYQQTPGQGLQFLFEYFSETQRNKGNFPGRFSGRQFSNSRSEMNVSTLELGDSALYLCASSSLAVQETQYFGPGTRLLVL.

The count of this clone is one. The chain carries TRBV28 and TRBJ2-3; TRBD2 matches 12 bases. Germline V CDR1 and CDR2: MDHEN, SYDVKM. V shed 4 bases and J 4 bases; nucleotides not matched to a gene: 6. CDR3 length: 16 amino acids. CDR3: CASSSGTSGFSDTQYF. In DNA form, the CDR3 reads TGTGCCAGCAGTTCGGGGACTAGCGGGTTCTCAGATACGCAGTATTTT.

This chain joins TRBV10-2 and TRBJ2-7, with D tentatively TRBD2 (6 bases). Trimming shortened V by 0 bases and J by 1 base, and 13 bases separated the two germline ends. The CDR3 consists of 16 residues. Germline values: CDR1 WSHSY, CDR2 SAAADI. The CDR3 DNA reads as TGCGCCAGCAGTGAGTCAGGGAGGTCGGGGTCCTACGAGCAGTACGTC. Translation gives CASSESGRSGSYEQYV.

This sequence joins TRBV7-9 and TRBJ1-3, with unresolved D. The CDR3 sequence is 17 residues long. CDR1 SEHNR and CDR2 FQNEAQ come from the germline V gene (reference sequence). V lost 2 bases and J lost 0, with 14 bases in between. CDR3 residues: CASSLSGGGRSGNTIYF. For the CDR3, the DNA is TGTGCCAGCAGCTTATCAGGCGGAGGACGCTCTGGAAACACCATATATTTT.

The V call is TRBV7-8, the J call TRBJ2-7; 9 bases map to TRBD1. Germline loops: CDR1 SGHVS, CDR2 FQNEAQ. V was pared by 5 bases and J by 0 bases, with 5 bases of the junction left unmatched. The CDR3 sequence is 15 residues long. The CDR3, as DNA: TGTGCCAGCAGCAGCGGGACAGGGTCCTCCTACGAGCAGTACGTC. Residues: CASSSGTGSSYEQYV.

This clone was seen more than once but under ten times. CDR3 amino acids: CASSLSGSSADTQYF. CDR3 nucleotide sequence: TGTGCCAGCAGCTTAAGCGGGAGTTCTGCAGATACGCAGTATTTT. The chain employs TRBV7-9 and TRBJ2-3, with 8 bases aligning to TRBD2. V dropped 2 bases and J dropped 4; count of bases not matched to a gene: 5. Germline V gene lookup returns CDR1 SEHNR and CDR2 FQNEAQ (reference sequence). The CDR3 spans 15 residues.

The genes are TRBV28 and TRBJ2-3; the D is unclear. Trimming stripped 7 bases from V and 0 bases from J, with 14 bases between. Germline V gene sequence: CDR1 MDHEN, CDR2 SYDVKM. The CDR3 length is 15 residues. The CDR3 spells CASNTPRVSTDTQYF. The DNA for the CDR3 is TGTGCCAGCAATACCCCCCGGGTTAGCACAGATACGCAGTATTTT.

The gene calls are TRBV5-4 and TRBJ2-1; 14 nucleotides align to TRBD2. The junction had 14 bases not matched to a gene; V was cut back by 4 bases and J by 2 bases. From germline, CDR1 is SGHNT and CDR2 YYREEE (reference sequence). This CDR3 contains 20 residues. The CDR3 nucleotides are TGTGCCAGCAGCCCCCGGACGACTAGCGGGAGGGCCGAGCCCTACAATGAGCAGTTCTTC. It codes for CASSPRTTSGRAEPYNEQFF. Full variable domain (rest looked up from reference TRBV5-4 and TRBJ2-1): ETGVTQSPTHLIKTRGQQVTLRCSSQSGHNTVSWYQQALGQGPQFIFQYYREEENGRGNFPPRFSGLQFPNYSSELNVNALELDDSALYLCASSPRTTSGRAEPYNEQFFGPGTRLTVL.

This clone was counted a few times. The genes are TRBV19 and TRBJ2-1; a weak D match, TRBD2 (6 bases). V shed 3 bases and J shed 6 bases, with 9 bases lying between them. Germline values: CDR1 LNHDA, CDR2 SQIVND (reference sequence). The CDR3 loop spans 13 amino acids. As DNA, the CDR3 is TGTGCCAGTAGTATCTTGGGGGGCAATGAGCAGTTCTTC. This encodes CASSILGGNEQFF. The variable domain in full, with the rest retrieved from reference TRBV19 and TRBJ2-1, is DGGITQSPKYLFRKEGQNVTLSCEQNLNHDAMYWYRQDPGQGLRLIYYSQIVNDFQKGDIAEGYSVSREKKESFPLTVTSAQKNPTAFYLCASSILGGNEQFFGPGTRLTVL.

The chain recombines TRBV18 with TRBJ1-1; D is perhaps TRBD1 (6 bases). The CDR3 is 15 amino acids. Between the trimmed V and J ends, which lost 6 bases and 1 base, there was a span of 15 bases. From germline, CDR1 is KGHSH and CDR2 LQKENI. CDR3 in amino acids: CASSPKQGGNTEAFF. CDR3 bases: TGTGCCAGCTCGCCGAAACAGGGAGGGAACACTGAAGCTTTCTTT.

This rearrangement joins TRBV7-2 to TRBJ1-6; the D is unclear. From germline, CDR1 is SGHTA and CDR2 FQGNSA. The CDR3 consists of 15 residues. V was clipped by 5 bases and J by 2 bases, with 10 bases between them. The DNA for the CDR3 is TGTGCCAGCAGCCTAGGGTCTACCTATAATTCACCCCTCCACTTT. Its translation: CASSLGSTYNSPLHF.

The chain carries TRBV5-5 and TRBJ2-7; D is possibly TRBD1 (5 bases). Germline V gives CDR1 SGHKS, CDR2 YYEKEE (reference sequence). Trimming pared 0 bases from V and 3 bases from J, leaving 13 bases between. This CDR3 contains 15 residues. CDR3 bases: TGTGCCAGCAGCTTGGCAGGGCAGAGGTTCTACGAGCAGTACTTC. Its protein is CASSLAGQRFYEQYF.

The gene calls are TRBV13 and TRBJ2-1; 8 nucleotides agree with TRBD1. This CDR3 has 16 residues. Germline V gives CDR1 PRHDT, CDR2 FYEKMQ (reference sequence). V was pared by 2 bases and J by 4 bases, with 7 bases of the junction left unmatched. In DNA form, the CDR3 reads TGTGCCAGCAGCTTACGACAGGGGCTTTTTTACAATGAGCAGTTCTTC. Translating gives CASSLRQGLFYNEQFF.

The gene calls are TRBV2 and TRBJ2-7; 9 bases are shared with TRBD1. The junction had 5 bases not matched to a gene; V was cut back by 6 bases and J by 2 bases. Germline V CDR1 and CDR2: SNHLY, FYNNEI. The CDR3 is 14 residues long. CDR3 loop: CASRGQGMTYEQYF. The CDR3 nucleotides are TGTGCCAGCAGAGGACAGGGGATGACCTACGAGCAGTACTTC.

In this sample, this clone turned up once. The V and J genes are TRBV10-2 and TRBJ2-5; no clear D. Trimming pared 8 bases from V and 2 bases from J, leaving 18 bases between. Per the germline V gene, CDR1 is WSHSY and CDR2 is SAAADI. This CDR3 region has 15 residues. CDR3 region: CASRFSGVMQETQYF. Here the CDR3 DNA reads TGCGCCAGCCGATTTTCTGGGGTTATGCAAGAGACCCAGTACTTC.

The chain couples TRBV7-2 to TRBJ2-7, with TRBD1 identical over 8 bases. Trimming removed 7 bases from V and 1 base from J; junction bases left unmatched: 3. CDR3 length: 13 residues. Germline V gene sequence: CDR1 SGHTA, CDR2 FQGNSA. The CDR3 sequence is CASNDRGSYEQYF. CDR3 nucleotides: TGTGCCAGCAACGACAGGGGATCCTACGAGCAGTACTTC.

This chain joins TRBV4-1 and TRBJ1-2; perhaps TRBD1 as D (5 bases). The ends were cut back, 4 bases at V and 0 bases at J, with 12 bases in the middle. Germline assignment: CDR1 MGHRA and CDR2 YSYEKL. CDR3 length: 15 amino acids. The DNA for the CDR3 is TGCGCCAGCAGCCCGTTGGAGGGGCCTAACTATGGCTACACCTTC. This encodes CASSPLEGPNYGYTF.